This T cell receptor beta chain was sequenced in a study of beta chain features in type 1 diabetes. TCRB transcripts that were expressed got sequenced, as all of the isolated RNA had been reverse transcribed. This table comes from immunoSEQ multiplex PCR, and its TCRdb copy is limited to in-frame clones, with some not included. Of hundreds of thousands of clones listed, about 32% are singletons. The CDR3 loop spans 16 amino acids. J gave up 2 bases and V 4 bases, and 5 bases lay outside the gene matches. The material sequenced was naive CD4+ T cells from blood. The genes are TRBV23-1 and TRBJ2-1, with TRBD1 matching over 10 bases. TRBV23-1 belongs to the ORF category, with a function that is uncertain. The receptor was derived from a young man in good health. The DNA for the CDR3 is TGCGCCAGCAGTCCCGGGGACAGGGGCCCCTACAATGAGCAGTTCTTC. Its protein is CASSPGDRGPYNEQFF.